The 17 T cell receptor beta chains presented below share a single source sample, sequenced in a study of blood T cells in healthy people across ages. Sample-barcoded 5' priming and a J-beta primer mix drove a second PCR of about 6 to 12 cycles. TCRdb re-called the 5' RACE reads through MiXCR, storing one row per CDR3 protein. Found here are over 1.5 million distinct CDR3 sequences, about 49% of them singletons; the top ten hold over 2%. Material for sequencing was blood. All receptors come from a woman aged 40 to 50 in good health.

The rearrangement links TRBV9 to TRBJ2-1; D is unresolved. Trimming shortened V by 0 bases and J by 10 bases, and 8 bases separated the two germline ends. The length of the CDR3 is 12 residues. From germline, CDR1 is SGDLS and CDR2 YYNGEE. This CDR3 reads CASSVEGAEQFF. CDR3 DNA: TGTGCCAGCAGCGTAGAAGGCGCAGAGCAGTTCTTC.

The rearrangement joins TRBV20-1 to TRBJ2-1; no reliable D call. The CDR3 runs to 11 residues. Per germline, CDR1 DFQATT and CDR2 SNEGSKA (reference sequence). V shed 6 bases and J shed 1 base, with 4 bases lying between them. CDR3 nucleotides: TGCAGTGCGAAATCCTACAATGAGCAGTTCTTC. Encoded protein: CSAKSYNEQFF.

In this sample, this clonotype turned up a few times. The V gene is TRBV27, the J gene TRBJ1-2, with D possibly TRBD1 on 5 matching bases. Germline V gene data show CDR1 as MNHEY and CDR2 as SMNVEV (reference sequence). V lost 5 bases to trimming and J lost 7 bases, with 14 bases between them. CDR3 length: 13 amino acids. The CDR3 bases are TGTGCCAGCAGTCGCCAGGGAGGCGGTGGCTACACCTTC. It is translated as CASSRQGGGGYTF.

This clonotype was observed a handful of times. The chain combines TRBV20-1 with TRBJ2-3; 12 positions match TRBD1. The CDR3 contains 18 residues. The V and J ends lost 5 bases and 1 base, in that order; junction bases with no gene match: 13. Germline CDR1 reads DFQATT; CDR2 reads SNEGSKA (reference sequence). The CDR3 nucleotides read TGCAGTGCTTCCTCAAACCGGGACAGGGGGCGTCGCACAGATACGCAGTATTTT. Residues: CSASSNRDRGRRTDTQYF.

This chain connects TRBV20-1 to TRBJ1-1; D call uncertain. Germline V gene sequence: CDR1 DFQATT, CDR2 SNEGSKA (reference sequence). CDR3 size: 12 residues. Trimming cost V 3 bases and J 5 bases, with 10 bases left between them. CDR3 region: CSASFGWTEAFF. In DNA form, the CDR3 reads TGCAGTGCTAGTTTCGGGTGGACTGAAGCTTTCTTT.

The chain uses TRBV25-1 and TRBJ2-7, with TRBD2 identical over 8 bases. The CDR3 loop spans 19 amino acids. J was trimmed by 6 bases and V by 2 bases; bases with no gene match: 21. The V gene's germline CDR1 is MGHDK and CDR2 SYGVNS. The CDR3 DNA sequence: TGTGCCAGCAGTGAAACCGGTAGCGGGGACCCCCACGCCTTTAGCGAGCAGTACTTC. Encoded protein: CASSETGSGDPHAFSEQYF.

CDR3 sequence (DNA): TGTGCCACCTCAAACGGACGCACAGATACGCAGTATTTT. Residues: CATSNGRTDTQYF. The rearrangement joins TRBV6-2 or TRBV6-3 to TRBJ2-3; no clear D. Trimming pared 10 bases from V and 1 base from J, leaving 12 bases between. The CDR3 totals 13 residues. From germline, CDR1 is MNHEY and CDR2 SVGEGT.

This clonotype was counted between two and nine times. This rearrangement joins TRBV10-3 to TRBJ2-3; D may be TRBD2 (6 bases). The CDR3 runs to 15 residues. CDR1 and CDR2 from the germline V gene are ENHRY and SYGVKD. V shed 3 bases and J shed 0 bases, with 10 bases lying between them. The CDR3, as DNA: TGTGCCATCAGTGAACTAGCTACTAGCACAGATACGCAGTATTTT. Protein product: CAISELATSTDTQYF.

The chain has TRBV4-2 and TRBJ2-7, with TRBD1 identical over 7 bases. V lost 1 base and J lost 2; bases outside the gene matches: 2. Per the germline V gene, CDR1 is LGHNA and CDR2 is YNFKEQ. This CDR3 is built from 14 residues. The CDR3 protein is CASSQVGQPYEQYF. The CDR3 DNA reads TGTGCCAGCAGCCAAGTGGGACAGCCCTACGAGCAGTACTTC.

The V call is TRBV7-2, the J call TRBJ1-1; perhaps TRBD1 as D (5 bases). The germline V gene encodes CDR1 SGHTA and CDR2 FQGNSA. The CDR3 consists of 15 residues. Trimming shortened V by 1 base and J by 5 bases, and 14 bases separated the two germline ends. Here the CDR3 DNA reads TGTGCCAGCAGCTTAGATTTCGGGGGTTCGACTGAAGCTTTCTTT. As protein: CASSLDFGGSTEAFF.

The CDR3 DNA reads as TGTGCCAGCAGCTCCCGGGACAGGGTTCTCTCCTATCGTGGCTACACCTTC. This gives the protein CASSSRDRVLSYRGYTF. The chain couples TRBV5-5 to TRBJ1-2, with 9 positions matching TRBD1. CDR3 size: 17 residues. In germline, CDR1 is SGHKS, CDR2 YYEKEE (reference sequence). V trimming: 3 bases; J trimming: 7 bases; junction bases outside the gene matches: 16.

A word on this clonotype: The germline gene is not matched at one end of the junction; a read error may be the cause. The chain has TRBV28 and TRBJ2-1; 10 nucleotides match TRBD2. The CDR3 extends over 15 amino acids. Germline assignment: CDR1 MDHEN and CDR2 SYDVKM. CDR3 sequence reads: CATSEASGGVDEQFF. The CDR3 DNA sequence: TGTGCCACCAGTGAGGCTAGCGGGGGTGTCGATGAGCAGTTCTTC. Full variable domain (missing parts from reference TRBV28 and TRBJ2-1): DVKVTQSSRYLVKRTGEKVFLECVQDMDHENMFWYRQDPGLGLRLIYFSYDVKMKEKGDIPEGYSVSREKKERFSLILESASTNQTSMYLCATSEASGGVDEQFFGPGTRLTVL.

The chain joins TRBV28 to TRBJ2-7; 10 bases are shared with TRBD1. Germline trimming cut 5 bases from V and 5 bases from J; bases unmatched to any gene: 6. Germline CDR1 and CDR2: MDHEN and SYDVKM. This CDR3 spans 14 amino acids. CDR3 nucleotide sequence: TGTGCCAGCAGTGATCCGGGACAGGGGAACGAGCAGTACTTC. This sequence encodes CASSDPGQGNEQYF.

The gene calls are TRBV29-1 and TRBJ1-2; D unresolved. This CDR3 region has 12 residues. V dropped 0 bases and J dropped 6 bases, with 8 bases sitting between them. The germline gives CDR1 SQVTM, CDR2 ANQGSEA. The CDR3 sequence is CSVEDFRNGYTF. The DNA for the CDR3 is TGCAGCGTTGAAGATTTCAGGAATGGCTACACCTTC.

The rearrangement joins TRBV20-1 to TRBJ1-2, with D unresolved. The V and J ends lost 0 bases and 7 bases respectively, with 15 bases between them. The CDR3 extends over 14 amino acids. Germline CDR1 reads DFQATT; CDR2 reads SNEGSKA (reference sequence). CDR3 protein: CSARDGRSTGGYTF. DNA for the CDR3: TGCAGTGCTAGAGACGGCAGGTCCACGGGTGGCTACACCTTC.

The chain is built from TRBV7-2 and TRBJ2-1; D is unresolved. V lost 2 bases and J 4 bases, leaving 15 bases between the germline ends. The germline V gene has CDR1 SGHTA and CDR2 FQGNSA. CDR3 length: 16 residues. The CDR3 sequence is CASSLSARLGYNEQFF. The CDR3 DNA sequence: TGTGCCAGCAGCTTAAGCGCCCGCCTCGGGTACAATGAGCAGTTCTTC.

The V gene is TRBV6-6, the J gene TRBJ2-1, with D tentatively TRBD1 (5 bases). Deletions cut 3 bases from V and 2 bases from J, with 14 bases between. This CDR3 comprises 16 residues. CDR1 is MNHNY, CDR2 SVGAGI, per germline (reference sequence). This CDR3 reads CASSYGGAGPYNEQFF. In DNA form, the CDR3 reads TGTGCCAGCAGTTATGGCGGAGCAGGGCCCTACAATGAGCAGTTCTTC.